Sequencing of this TCR beta chain was carried out in a study of T-cell memory formation after mild COVID-19 (dated by TCRdb to the early 2020s). About the investigation overall: Most TCR sequence clusters were specific to one of the two donors. In a couple of donors, T-cell clones that expanded and contracted after mild COVID-19 were tracked by sequencing TCRalpha and TCRbeta repertoires over time. Two young, previously healthy adult volunteers, one female and one male, were included in the cohort. What the work shows at the level of the full study, not this receptor alone: Clones contracting from day 15 to 85 had balanced CD4/CD8 phenotypes, while a second wave expanding from day 15 to 37 was biased towards CD4+. Some responding clones were detected in pre-infection memory, suggesting pre-existing cross-reactive memory T cells joined the SARS-CoV-2 response. Contracting CD4+ clones were found mainly in CM and EM memory subsets, while CD8+ clones were enriched in EMRA. The study covered only a couple of mild cases, and larger cohorts including severe cases with pre-infection samples were considered necessary. The second-wave clones that peaked on day 37 were not confirmed to be SARS-CoV-2 specific.

PBMCs were isolated by Ficoll-Paque density gradient centrifugation. Sequencing was performed on an Illumina NovaSeq 6000. TCRalpha and TCRbeta cDNA libraries were built by 5'RACE with constant-segment primers, adding sample barcodes and unique molecular identifiers. RNA was extracted from every sample with Trizol reagent. Library amplification was performed in two PCR steps, and a second sample barcode and Illumina TruSeq adapters were introduced in the second step. The libraries were sequenced on an Illumina NovaSeq using 2 x 150 bp paired-end reads. Regarding the original processing steps: With migec v1.2.7, reads were demultiplexed and then collapsed into UMI-guided consensus sequences. Using mixcr v2.1.11, UMI consensuses were aligned to TRA and TRB V and J templates and then assembled into clonotypes. A clonotype was counted as expanded or contracted only if both edgeR and NoisET called the change significant, with noise models trained on biological replicates. edgeR calls used a false discovery rate-adjusted p below 0.01 and a log2 fold-change threshold of 1. As an exploratory analysis of dynamics, max-normalized trajectories of the 1000 most abundant clonotypes were examined with PCA combined with hierarchical clustering. Separately sequenced CD4+ and CD8+ repertoires were used to assign a CD4 or CD8 phenotype to each responding clone. The public reads were run again by TCRdb, first through fastp at Q25 and then through MiXCR, and only productive beta chains were kept. Every distinct CDR3 protein forms one entry, paired with its most common genes and DNA. The V and J calls were not made by the authors but by TCRdb's processing. This sample holds approximately 150,000 distinct CDR3 sequences; about an eighth were observed only once. 2.5% to 4% of the sample goes to the ten largest clones.

This clonotype appeared a few times. Its recognized antigen is unknown. Qualities for individual bases were not recorded, and no much larger clone is one base off. The trim is 6 bases for V and 1 base for J, with a gap of 10 bases between the germline ends. The CDR3 holds 13 amino acids from the cysteine to the phenylalanine. The sequence is cut down to CDR3 DNA, 39 bases in frame from base 1. Taken from the germline V gene, the CDR1 and CDR2 loops are SGHRS and YFSETQ. Sequenced input: PBMCs or a T cell subset sorted from them (not recorded which). This receptor was identified in a man aged 18 to 30 who had mild COVID-19 (a few samples of this study predate the infection). The sample titles of this study are shuffled in the database, so cell type and time point are left out; the donor was told from shared clones. The chain was built from TRBV5-1 and TRBJ1-1, with TRBD1 as a weak D call on 6 bases. In nucleotides, the sequence is TGCGCCAGCAAAGGACAGAGGAACACTGAAGCTTTCTTT. This is translated as CASKGQRNTEAFF.